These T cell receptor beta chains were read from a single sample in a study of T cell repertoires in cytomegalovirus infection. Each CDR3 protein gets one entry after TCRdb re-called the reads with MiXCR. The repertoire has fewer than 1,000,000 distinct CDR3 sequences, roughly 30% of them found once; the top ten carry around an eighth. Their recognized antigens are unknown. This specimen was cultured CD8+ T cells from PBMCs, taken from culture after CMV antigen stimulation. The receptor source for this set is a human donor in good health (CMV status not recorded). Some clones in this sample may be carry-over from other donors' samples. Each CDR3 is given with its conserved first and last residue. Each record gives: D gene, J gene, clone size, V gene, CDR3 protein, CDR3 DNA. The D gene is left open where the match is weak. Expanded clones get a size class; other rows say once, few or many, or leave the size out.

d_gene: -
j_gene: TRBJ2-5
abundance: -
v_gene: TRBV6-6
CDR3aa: CAIKGGYQETQYF
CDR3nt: TGTGCCATCAAGGGGGGTTATCAAGAGACCCAGTACTTC

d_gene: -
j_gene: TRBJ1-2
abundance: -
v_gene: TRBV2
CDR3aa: CASIVYDNYGYTF
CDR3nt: TGTGCCAGCATAGTTTATGACAACTATGGCTACACCTTC

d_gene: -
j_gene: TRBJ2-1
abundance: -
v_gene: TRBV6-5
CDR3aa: CASSYNGEDEQFF
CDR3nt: TGTGCCAGCAGTTACAACGGGGAGGATGAGCAGTTCTTC

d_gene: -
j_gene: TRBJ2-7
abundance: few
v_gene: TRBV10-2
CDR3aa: CASSSQEQYF
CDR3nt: TGCGCCAGCAGTTCTCAGGAGCAGTACTTC

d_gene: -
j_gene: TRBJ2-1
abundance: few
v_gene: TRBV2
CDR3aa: CASKGSANEQFF
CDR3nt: TGTGCCAGCAAGGGTAGCGCCAATGAGCAGTTCTTC

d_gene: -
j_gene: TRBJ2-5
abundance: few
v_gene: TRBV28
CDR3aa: CASSSLAWGYQETQYF
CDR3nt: TGTGCCAGCAGTTCCTTAGCATGGGGGTACCAAGAGACCCAGTACTTC

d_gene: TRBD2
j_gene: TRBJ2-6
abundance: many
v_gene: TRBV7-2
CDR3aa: CASSSPRGGSGANVLTF
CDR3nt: TGTGCCAGCAGCTCCCCCCGGGGGGGGTCTGGGGCCAACGTCCTGACTTTC

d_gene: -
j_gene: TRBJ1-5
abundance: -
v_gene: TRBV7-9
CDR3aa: CASSFRDLPQHF
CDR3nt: TGTGCCAGCAGCTTCCGGGACCTGCCCCAGCATTTT

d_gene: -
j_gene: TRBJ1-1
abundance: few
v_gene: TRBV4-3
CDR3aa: CASSQDMGGGYGSNTEAFF
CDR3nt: TGCGCCAGCAGCCAAGATATGGGGGGCGGCTACGGTTCGAACACTGAAGCTTTCTTT

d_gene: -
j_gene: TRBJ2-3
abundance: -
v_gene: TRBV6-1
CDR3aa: CASTELGFTDTQYF
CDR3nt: TGTGCCAGCACCGAACTAGGGTTCACAGATACGCAGTATTTT

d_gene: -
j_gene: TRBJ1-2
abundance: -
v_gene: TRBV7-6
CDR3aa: CASSLAGQGMSGYTF
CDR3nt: TGTGCCAGCAGCTTAGCGGGGCAGGGAATGAGTGGCTACACCTTC

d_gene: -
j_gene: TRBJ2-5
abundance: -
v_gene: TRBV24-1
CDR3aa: CATSDPTWAGILKTQYF
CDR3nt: TGTGCCACCAGTGATCCTACTTGGGCCGGGATTTTGAAGACCCAGTACTTC

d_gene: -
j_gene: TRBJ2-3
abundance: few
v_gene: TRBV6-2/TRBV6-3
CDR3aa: CASAGLSDTQYF
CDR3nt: TGTGCCAGCGCGGGGCTGTCAGATACGCAGTATTTT

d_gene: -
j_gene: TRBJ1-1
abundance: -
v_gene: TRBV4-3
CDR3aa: CASSQNRNTEAFF
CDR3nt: TGCGCCAGCAGCCAAAATAGGAACACTGAAGCTTTCTTT

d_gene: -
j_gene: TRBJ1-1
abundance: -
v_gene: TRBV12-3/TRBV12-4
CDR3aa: CATRGGSNTEAFF
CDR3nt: TGTGCCACGCGTGGGGGGTCGAACACTGAAGCTTTCTTT

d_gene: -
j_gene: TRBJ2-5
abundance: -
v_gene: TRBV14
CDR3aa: CASSQALDRRWETQYF
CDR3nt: TGTGCCAGCAGCCAAGCCCTTGACAGAAGGTGGGAGACCCAGTACTTC

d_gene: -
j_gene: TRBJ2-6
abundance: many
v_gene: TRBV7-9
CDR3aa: CASSSEGFLSGANVLTF
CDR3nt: TGTGCCAGCAGCTCGGAAGGATTCCTCTCTGGGGCCAACGTCCTGACTTTC

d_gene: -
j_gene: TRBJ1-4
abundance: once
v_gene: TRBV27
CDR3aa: CASKGRPGEKLFF
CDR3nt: TGTGCCAGCAAAGGGCGTCCGGGGGAAAAACTGTTTTTT

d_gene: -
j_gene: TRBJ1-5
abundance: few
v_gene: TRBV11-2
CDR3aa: CASSLDLSSNQPQHF
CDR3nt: TGTGCCAGCAGCTTAGATCTCAGTAGCAATCAGCCCCAGCATTTT

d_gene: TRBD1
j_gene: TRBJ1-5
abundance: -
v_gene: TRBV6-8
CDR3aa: CASSYIGTGERQPQHF
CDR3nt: TGTGCCAGCAGTTACATTGGAACAGGGGAGCGTCAGCCCCAGCATTTT

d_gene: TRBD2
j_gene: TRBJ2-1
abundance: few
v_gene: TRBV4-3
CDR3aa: CASSQAPRGLAVDFSYNEQFF
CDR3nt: TGCGCCAGCAGCCAAGCTCCGCGAGGGCTAGCGGTGGATTTCTCCTACAATGAGCAGTTCTTC

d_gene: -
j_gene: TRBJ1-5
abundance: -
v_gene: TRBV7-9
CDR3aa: CASSVTLDTQHF
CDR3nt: TGTGCCAGCAGCGTTACTTTAGATACGCAGCATTTT

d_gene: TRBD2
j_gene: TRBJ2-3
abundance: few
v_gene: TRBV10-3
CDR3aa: CAISESTSGGADWTDTQYF
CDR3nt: TGTGCCATCAGTGAGTCGACGAGCGGGGGGGCCGATTGGACAGATACGCAGTATTTT

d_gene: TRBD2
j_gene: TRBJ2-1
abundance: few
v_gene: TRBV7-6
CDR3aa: CASSLRGVAGNYNEQFF
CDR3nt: TGTGCCAGCAGCCTTAGGGGAGTAGCGGGGAACTACAATGAGCAGTTCTTC

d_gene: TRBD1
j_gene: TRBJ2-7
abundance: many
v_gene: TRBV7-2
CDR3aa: CASSPDRGAANEQYF
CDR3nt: TGTGCCAGCAGCCCCGACAGGGGGGCCGCCAACGAGCAGTACTTC

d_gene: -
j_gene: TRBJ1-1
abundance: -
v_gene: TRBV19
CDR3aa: CASSINLKAFF
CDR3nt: TGTGCCAGTAGTATCAACCTCAAAGCTTTCTTT

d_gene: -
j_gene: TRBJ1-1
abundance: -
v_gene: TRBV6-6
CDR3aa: CAIYRTNTEAFF
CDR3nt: TGTGCCATCTACAGAACGAACACTGAAGCTTTCTTT

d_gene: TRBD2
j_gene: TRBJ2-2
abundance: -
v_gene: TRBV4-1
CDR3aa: CASSQATGRAWGELFF
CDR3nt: TGCGCCAGCAGCCAAGCGACGGGGAGGGCCTGGGGGGAGCTGTTTTTT

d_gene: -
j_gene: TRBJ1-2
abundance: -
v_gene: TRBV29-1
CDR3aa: CSVETRGDGYTF
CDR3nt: TGCAGCGTTGAAACCAGGGGAGATGGCTACACCTTC

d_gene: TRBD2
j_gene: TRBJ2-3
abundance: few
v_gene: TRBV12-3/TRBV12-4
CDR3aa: CASRDTSGGSTDTQYF
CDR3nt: TGTGCCAGCAGGGACACTAGCGGGGGAAGCACAGATACGCAGTATTTT

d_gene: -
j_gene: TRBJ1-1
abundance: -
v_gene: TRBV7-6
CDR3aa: CASSHRVDGTEAFF
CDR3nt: TGTGCCAGCAGCCACAGGGTCGATGGGACTGAAGCTTTCTTT

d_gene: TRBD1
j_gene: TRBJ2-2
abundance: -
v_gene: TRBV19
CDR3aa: CASRQGADGELFF
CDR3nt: TGTGCCAGCCGACAGGGGGCGGACGGGGAGCTGTTTTTT

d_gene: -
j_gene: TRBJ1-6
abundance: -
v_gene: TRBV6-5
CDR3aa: CASSLLRDPIPLLPSSYNSPLHF
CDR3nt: TGTGCCAGCAGTCTTCTCCGGGACCCAATACCACTCCTTCCGAGCTCCTATAATTCACCCCTCCACTTT

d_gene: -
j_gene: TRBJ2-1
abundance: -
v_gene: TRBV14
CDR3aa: CASSVTILYNEQFF
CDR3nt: TGTGCCAGCAGCGTTACGATCCTTTACAATGAGCAGTTCTTC

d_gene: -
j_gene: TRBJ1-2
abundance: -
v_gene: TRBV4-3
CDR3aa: CASSPGLGDLNYGYTF
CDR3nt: TGCGCCAGCAGCCCAGGGTTGGGGGACTTAAACTATGGCTACACCTTC

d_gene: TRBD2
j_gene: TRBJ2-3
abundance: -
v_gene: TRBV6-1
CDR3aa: CASSPEVAGFADTQYF
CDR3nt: TGTGCCAGCAGTCCCGAAGTAGCGGGGTTTGCAGATACGCAGTATTTT

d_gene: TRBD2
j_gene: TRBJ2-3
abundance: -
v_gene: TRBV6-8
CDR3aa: CTSSLIAGASTDTQYF
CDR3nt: TGTACCAGCAGTCTGATAGCGGGGGCTAGCACAGATACGCAGTATTTT

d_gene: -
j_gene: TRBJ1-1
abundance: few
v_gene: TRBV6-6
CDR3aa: CASSSETGSLNTEAFF
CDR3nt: TGTGCCAGCAGTTCCGAAACAGGGTCCCTAAACACTGAAGCTTTCTTT

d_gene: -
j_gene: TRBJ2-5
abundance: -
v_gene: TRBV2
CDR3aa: CASSEGDQRQETQYF
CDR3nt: TGTGCCAGCAGTGAAGGGGACCAGCGCCAAGAGACCCAGTACTTC

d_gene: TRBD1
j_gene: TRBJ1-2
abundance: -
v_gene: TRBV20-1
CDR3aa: CGALDDRGDGYTF
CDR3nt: TGCGGTGCTCTCGATGACAGGGGTGATGGCTACACCTTC

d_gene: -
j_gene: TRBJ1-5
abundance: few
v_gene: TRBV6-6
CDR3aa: CASSTAWGDQPQHF
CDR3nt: TGTGCCAGCAGTACCGCATGGGGGGATCAGCCCCAGCATTTT

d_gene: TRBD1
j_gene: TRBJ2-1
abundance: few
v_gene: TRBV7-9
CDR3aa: CASPDPGQGAGEQFF
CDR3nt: TGTGCCAGCCCCGACCCGGGACAGGGGGCTGGGGAGCAGTTCTTC

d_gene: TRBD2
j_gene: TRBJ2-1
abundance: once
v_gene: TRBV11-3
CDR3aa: CASSLDRGAGVYNEQFF
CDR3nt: TGTGCCAGCAGCTTAGATCGTGGGGCGGGAGTATACAATGAGCAGTTCTTC

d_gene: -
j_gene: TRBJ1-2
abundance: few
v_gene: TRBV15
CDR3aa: CATSRDRTDYGYTF
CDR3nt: TGTGCCACCAGCAGAGACCGGACTGACTATGGCTACACCTTC

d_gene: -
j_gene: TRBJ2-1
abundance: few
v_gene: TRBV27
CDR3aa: CASSHPVWLLGGSGNEQFF
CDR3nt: TGTGCCAGCAGTCACCCCGTATGGTTGTTAGGGGGGTCCGGTAATGAGCAGTTCTTC

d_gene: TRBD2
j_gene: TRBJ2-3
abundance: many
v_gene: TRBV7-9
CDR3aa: CASSNTGGSTDTQYF
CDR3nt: TGTGCCAGCTCAAATACCGGGGGGAGCACAGATACGCAGTATTTT

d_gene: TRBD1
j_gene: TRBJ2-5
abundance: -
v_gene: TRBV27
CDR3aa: CASRLRRTGKHQETQYF
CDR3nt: TGTGCCAGCAGACTCCGGAGGACAGGGAAACACCAAGAGACCCAGTACTTC